A selection of T cell receptor beta chains follows, all from one sample in a study of Graves' ophthalmopathy and Graves' hyperthyroidism. TCRdb recomputed calls from the multiplex PCR reads with MiXCR, one row per CDR3 protein. The top ten clones hold over 8.5% of a sample with over a million distinct CDR3 sequences, about 35% of them seen once. Sequencing used peripheral blood or thyroid tissue (not recorded which). The origin of the receptors is an adult man with Graves' hyperthyroidism. The conserved cysteine and the conserved F or W are not part of the CDR3 here. Fields, in order: V gene, clone size, J gene, CDR3 protein. Clone size appears in some rows only: once, few, many, or a class for an expanded clone.

TRBV28	many	TRBJ2-7	ASSTTVWAQY
TRBV24-1	-	TRBJ2-2	ATSEGSLRTGELF
TRBV19	many	TRBJ1-1	ASTLGQTNTEAF
TRBV25-1	-	TRBJ2-7	ACSARAGNIYEQY
TRBV29-1	many	TRBJ1-5	SATAGGVNQPQH
TRBV10-1	-	TRBJ1-1	ASSQTVRAF
TRBV11-2	few	TRBJ2-2	ASSTPGGSEELF
TRBV29-1	many	TRBJ2-7	SVVGQRDNYEQY
TRBV29-1	once	TRBJ1-2	SVESWQGVNGYT
TRBV10-3	many	TRBJ2-7	AISENDRGREY
TRBV4-1	-	TRBJ1-4	ASSQEYTGWEKLF
TRBV15	-	TRBJ2-5	ATSRDRDRESETQY
TRBV24-1	few	TRBJ2-3	ATTSGSTDTQY
TRBV19	-	TRBJ2-5	ASSIGGLLKETQY
TRBV20-1	-	TRBJ2-7	SLILGTSGYEQY
TRBV9	-	TRBJ1-4	ASSVDTFEKLF
TRBV25-1	many	TRBJ1-2	ASSDKWTGYT
TRBV11-3	-	TRBJ2-7	ASSPVGTGSSYEQY
TRBV7-3	many	TRBJ2-7	ATRTRLQVPGGEQY
TRBV5-1	-	TRBJ2-7	ASRTLATYEQY